This T cell receptor beta chain was sequenced for a study of blood T cell repertoires in COVID-19. Study context: PBMCs, B-cell-depleted T cells, or T cells provided the cDNA or gDNA that made up the material.

Trimming left V 2 bases short and J 8 bases short, with 12 bases between. The length of the CDR3 is 14 residues. Germline CDR1 LGHDT, CDR2 YNNKEL (reference sequence). The authors' processing: Amplification of reference gene primers was used by the study to estimate nucleated cell counts. The protocol was immunoSEQ multiplex PCR, while the TCRdb copy is restricted to in-frame clones and leaves out a portion. That table furnishes V, J and clone size, whereas the DNA furnished D and trimming. The table lists over 150,000 clones, roughly 92% of them singletons. The sample taken for sequencing was peripheral blood. The TCR sequence derives from a man younger than 45 with COVID-19, enrolled during active disease. The chain is built from TRBV3-1 (or the pseudogene TRBV3-2) and TRBJ1-4; unclear D gene. CDR3 sequence reads: CASSQMGYGEKLFF. In DNA, the CDR3 is TGTGCCAGCAGCCAAATGGGTTACGGGGAAAAACTGTTTTTT.